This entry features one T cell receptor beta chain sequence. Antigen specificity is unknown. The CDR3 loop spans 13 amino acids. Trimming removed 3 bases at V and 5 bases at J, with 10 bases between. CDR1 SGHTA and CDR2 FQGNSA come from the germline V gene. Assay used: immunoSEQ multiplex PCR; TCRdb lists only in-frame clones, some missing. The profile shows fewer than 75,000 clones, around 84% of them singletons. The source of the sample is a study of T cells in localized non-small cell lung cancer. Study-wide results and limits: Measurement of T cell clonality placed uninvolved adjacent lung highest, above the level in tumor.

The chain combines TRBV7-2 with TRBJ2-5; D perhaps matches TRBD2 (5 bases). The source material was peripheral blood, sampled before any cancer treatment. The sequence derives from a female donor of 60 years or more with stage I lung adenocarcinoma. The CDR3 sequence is CASSLYQRETQYF. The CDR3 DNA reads TGTGCCAGCAGCTTGTATCAGCGGGAGACCCAGTACTTC.